Below, 10 T cell receptor beta chains from the same sample are listed, as sequenced in a study of shared clonotypes between healthy human individuals. TCRdb's table, derived via immunoSEQ multiplex PCR, lists solely in-frame clones and lacks some. The repertoire consists of some 700,000 clones, with around 90% occurring once and the leading ten covering about 33%. The sequenced sample consisted of memory CD8+ T cells from PBMCs. Subset indicated: CD45RO+ cells pooled with CCR7-negative TemRA cells. Receptor source: a man younger than 35 in good health. Some clones in this sample may be carry-over from other donors' samples.

This sequence joins TRBV7-9 and TRBJ2-2, with 7 bases that match TRBD2. The ends lost 2 bases at V and 4 bases at J; junction bases unmatched: 10. Per the germline V gene, CDR1 is SEHNR and CDR2 is FQNEAQ (reference sequence). This CDR3 has 17 amino acids. CDR3 sequence: CASSLSGGRIGTGELFF. The CDR3 DNA follows: TGTGCCAGCAGCTTATCCGGCGGGAGAATCGGCACCGGGGAGCTGTTTTTT. Filled out from reference TRBV7-9 and TRBJ2-2, the complete variable domain reads DTGVSQNPRHKITKRGQNVTFRCDPISEHNRLYWYRQTLGQGPEFLTYFQNEAQLEKSRLLSDRFSAERPKGSFSTLEIQRTEQGDSAMYLCASSLSGGRIGTGELFFGEGSRLTVL.

This clone was seen only once. V usage is TRBV15 and J usage is TRBJ2-1, with D unresolved. CDR1 LNHNV and CDR2 YYDKDF come from the germline V gene (reference sequence). The CDR3 contains 16 residues. V dropped 2 bases and J dropped 2 bases, with 13 bases sitting between them. Here the CDR3 reads CATSRLSETTYNEQFF. The CDR3, as DNA: TGTGCCACCAGCAGACTAAGCGAGACGACCTACAATGAGCAGTTCTTC.

The chain has TRBV7-6 and TRBJ2-7; 8 bases agree with TRBD2. This CDR3 region has 14 residues. V gave up 2 bases and J gave up 5 bases; unmatched junction bases: 5. Germline CDR1 is SGHVS and CDR2 is FNYEAQ. The CDR3 DNA sequence: TGTGCCAGCAGCTTACTAGCGGGTGCCAACGAGCAGTACTTC. Translating it yields CASSLLAGANEQYF.

This chain joins TRBV27 and TRBJ2-7; D is ambiguous. CDR1 MNHEY and CDR2 SMNVEV come from the germline V gene (reference sequence). V was cut by 5 bases and J by 7 bases, with 15 bases left in between. There are 13 residues in the CDR3. CDR3 region: CASSQTWSGEQYF. CDR3 nucleotide sequence: TGTGCCAGCAGTCAAACTTGGAGTGGGGAGCAGTACTTC.

The rearrangement joins TRBV9 to TRBJ2-2; TRBD1 might be the D (5 bases). The CDR3 spans 14 residues. Per the germline V gene, CDR1 is SGDLS and CDR2 is YYNGEE. V shed 4 bases and J shed 3 bases, with 10 bases lying between them. CDR3: CASSPGHDTGELFF. DNA for the CDR3: TGTGCCAGCAGCCCCGGACACGACACCGGGGAGCTGTTTTTT.

The V call is TRBV4-2, the J call TRBJ2-7, with 7 bases that match TRBD1. The CDR3 sequence is 16 residues long. From germline, CDR1 is LGHNA and CDR2 YNFKEQ. The V and J ends lost 0 bases and 2 bases, in that order; junction bases with no gene match: 7. The CDR3 DNA is TGTGCCAGCAGCCAAGAAACAGGGGCCCCTCCCTACGAGCAGTACTTC. Its protein is CASSQETGAPPYEQYF.

This clone appeared a single time. This rearrangement joins TRBV7-9 to TRBJ2-3; 11 bases map to TRBD2. There are 19 residues in the CDR3. The germline V gene has CDR1 SEHNR and CDR2 FQNEAQ (reference sequence). V dropped 10 bases and J dropped 0; count of bases not matched to a gene: 18. The CDR3, as DNA: TGTGCCAACACCTTACCACTAGCGGGAGAATACTCTAGCACAGATACGCAGTATTTT. This codes for CANTLPLAGEYSSTDTQYF.

This chain joins TRBV27 and TRBJ1-1; D is undetermined. Germline V gene data show CDR1 as MNHEY and CDR2 as SMNVEV (reference sequence). This CDR3 spans 13 amino acids. The V gene lost 5 bases and the J gene lost 0 bases, with 7 bases spanning the gap. In DNA, the CDR3 is TGTGCCAGCAGTCTCAAGTTGAACACTGAAGCTTTCTTT. Translated: CASSLKLNTEAFF.

This chain links TRBV6-1 with TRBJ2-7, with 9 positions matching TRBD2. In germline, CDR1 is MNHNS, CDR2 SASEGT. The CDR3 is made up of 12 amino acids. With V trimmed by 7 bases and J by 6 bases, 4 bases remained unmatched. The CDR3 DNA follows: TGTGCCAGCATGGGACTAGCATTCGAGCAGTACTTC. Protein sequence: CASMGLAFEQYF.

This CDR3 reads CARSCTGTAGTRAYEQYF. The CDR3 DNA is TGTGCCAGAAGCTGTACCGGGACAGCCGGGACTAGGGCCTACGAGCAGTACTTC. The chain links TRBV5-3 to TRBJ2-7, with a possible D match to TRBD2 (8 bases). TRBV5-3 is an ORF for which the function is uncertain. The V and J ends lost 3 bases and 2 bases respectively, with 24 bases between them. The CDR3 runs 18 residues.